This T cell receptor (beta chain) was profiled in a study of CD8 T cells in Susac syndrome. With 3 bases removed from V and 11 bases from J, the gap between germline ends came to 16 bases. CDR1 MNHEY and CDR2 SMNVEV come from the germline V gene (reference sequence). The CDR3 is made up of 13 amino acids. Overall study results and limits: The relatively small number of individuals in the TCR sequencing and HLA analysis was acknowledged by the study.

The control group consisted of healthy donors matched for age and sex. Comments on this clonotype: Its antigen remains unknown.

RNA in amounts of about 0.5 to 1 ug was reverse transcribed with random hexamers. TCRdb re-called the immunoSEQ multiplex PCR reads with MiXCR, one entry per CDR3 protein. The table shows tens of thousands of distinct CDR3 sequences, with 85% to 95% occurring only once. The sequenced material came from CD8+ T cells from PBMCs. This sequence joins TRBV27 and TRBJ1-1; no clear D gene. This TCR was sampled from a human donor in good health. CDR3 DNA: TGTGCCAGCAGTTTGGGCTTTGATGGGAAGGCTTTCTTT. This sequence encodes CASSLGFDGKAFF.